Detailed here is one T cell receptor (beta chain). Its antigen is unknown. The data derive from a study of T cell responses to AZD1222 COVID-19 vaccine. The study's findings and limits: The donor group comprised mostly white British people and more females; the analysis possibly underestimated clonal diversity.

This table comes from immunoSEQ multiplex PCR, and its TCRdb copy is limited to in-frame clones, with some not included. The table has over 100,000 clones, 86% seen once. The germline CDR1 and CDR2 sequences are MNHNY and SVGAGI (reference sequence). Trimming stripped 2 bases from V and 4 bases from J, with 6 bases between. The CDR3 is 13 residues long. J is TRBJ1-3 and V is TRBV6-6, with D hard to call. Specimen: peripheral blood, collected on day 0 of AZD1222 vaccination. The receptor was isolated from an adult in good health. The DNA of the CDR3 is TGTGCCAGCAGTTACACGGGAGGAAACACCATATATTTT. Residues: CASSYTGGNTIYF.